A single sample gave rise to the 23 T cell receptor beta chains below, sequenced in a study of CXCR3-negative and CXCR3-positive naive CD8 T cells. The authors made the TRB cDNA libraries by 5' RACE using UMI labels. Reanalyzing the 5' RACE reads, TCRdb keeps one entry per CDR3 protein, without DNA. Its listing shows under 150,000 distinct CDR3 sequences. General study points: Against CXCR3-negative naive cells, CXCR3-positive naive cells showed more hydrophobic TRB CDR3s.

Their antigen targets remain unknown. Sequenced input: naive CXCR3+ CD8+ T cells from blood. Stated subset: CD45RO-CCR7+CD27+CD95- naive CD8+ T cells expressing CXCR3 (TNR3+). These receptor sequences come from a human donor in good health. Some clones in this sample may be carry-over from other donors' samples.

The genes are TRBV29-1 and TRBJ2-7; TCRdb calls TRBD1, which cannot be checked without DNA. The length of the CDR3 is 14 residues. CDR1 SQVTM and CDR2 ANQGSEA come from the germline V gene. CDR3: CSAKTTGVTYEQYF.

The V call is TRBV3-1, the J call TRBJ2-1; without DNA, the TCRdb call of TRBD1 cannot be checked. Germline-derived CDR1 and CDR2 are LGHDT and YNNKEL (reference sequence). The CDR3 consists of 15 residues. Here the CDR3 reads CASSHPGQANNEQFF.

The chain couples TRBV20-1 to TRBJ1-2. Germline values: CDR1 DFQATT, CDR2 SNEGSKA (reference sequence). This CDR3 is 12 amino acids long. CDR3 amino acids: CSARDQNYGYTF.

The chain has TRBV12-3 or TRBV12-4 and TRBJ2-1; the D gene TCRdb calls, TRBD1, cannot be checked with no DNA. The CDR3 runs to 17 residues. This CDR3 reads CASSLGSTTRGDNEQFF.

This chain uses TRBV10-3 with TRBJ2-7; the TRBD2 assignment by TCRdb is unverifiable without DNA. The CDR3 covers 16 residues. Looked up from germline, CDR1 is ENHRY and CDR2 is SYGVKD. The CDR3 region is CAISEASGSGSYEQYF.

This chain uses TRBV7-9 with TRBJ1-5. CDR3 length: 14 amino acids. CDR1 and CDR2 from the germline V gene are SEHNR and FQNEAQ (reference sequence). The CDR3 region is CASSLGFGNQPQHF. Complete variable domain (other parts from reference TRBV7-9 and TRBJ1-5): DTGVSQNPRHKITKRGQNVTFRCDPISEHNRLYWYRQTLGQGPEFLTYFQNEAQLEKSRLLSDRFSAERPKGSFSTLEIQRTEQGDSAMYLCASSLGFGNQPQHFGDGTRLSIL.

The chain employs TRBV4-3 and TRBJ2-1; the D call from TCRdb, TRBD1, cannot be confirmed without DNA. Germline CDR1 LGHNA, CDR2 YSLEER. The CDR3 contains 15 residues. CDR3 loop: CASSQDWGSVNEQFF.

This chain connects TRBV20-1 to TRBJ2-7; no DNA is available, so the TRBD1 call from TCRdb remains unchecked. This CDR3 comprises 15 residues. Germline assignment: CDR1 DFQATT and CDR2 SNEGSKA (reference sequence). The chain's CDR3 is CSARDYGQGAYEQYF.

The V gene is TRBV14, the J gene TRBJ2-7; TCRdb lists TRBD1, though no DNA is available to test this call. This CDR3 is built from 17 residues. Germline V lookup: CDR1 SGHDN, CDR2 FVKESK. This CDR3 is CASSHRPGQGVFYEQYF. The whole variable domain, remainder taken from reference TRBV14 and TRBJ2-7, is EAGVTQFPSHSVIEKGQTVTLRCDPISGHDNLYWYRRVMGKEIKFLLHFVKESKQDESGMPNNRFLAERTGGTYSTLKVQPAELEDSGVYFCASSHRPGQGVFYEQYFGPGTRLTVT.

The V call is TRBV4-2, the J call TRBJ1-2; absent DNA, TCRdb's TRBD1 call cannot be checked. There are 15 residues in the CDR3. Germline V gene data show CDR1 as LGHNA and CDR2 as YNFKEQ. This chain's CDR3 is CASSQDYAGNYGYTF.

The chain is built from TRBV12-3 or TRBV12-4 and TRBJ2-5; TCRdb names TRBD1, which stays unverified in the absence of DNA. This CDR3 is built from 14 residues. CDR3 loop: CASSTTGPGETQYF.

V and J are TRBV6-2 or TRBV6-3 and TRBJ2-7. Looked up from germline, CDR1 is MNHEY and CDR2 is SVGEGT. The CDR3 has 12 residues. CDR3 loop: CASSLNSYEQYF.

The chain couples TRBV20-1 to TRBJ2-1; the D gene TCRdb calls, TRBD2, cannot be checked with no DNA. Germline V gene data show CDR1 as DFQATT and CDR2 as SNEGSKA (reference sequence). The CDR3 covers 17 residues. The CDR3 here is CSATGLAGVKLANEQFF.

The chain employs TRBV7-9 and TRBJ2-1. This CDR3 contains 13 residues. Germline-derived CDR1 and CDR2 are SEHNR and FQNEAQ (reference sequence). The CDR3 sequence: CASSELWTGEQFF.

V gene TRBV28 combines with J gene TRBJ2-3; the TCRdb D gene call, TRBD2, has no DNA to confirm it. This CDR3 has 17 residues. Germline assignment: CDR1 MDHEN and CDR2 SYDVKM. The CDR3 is CASSDPWSSLRIDTQYF.

The CDR3 region is CASSRRGWTDTQYF. This chain joins TRBV7-3 and TRBJ2-3; TCRdb names TRBD1, which stays unverified in the absence of DNA. The CDR3 runs to 14 residues. Looked up from germline, CDR1 is SGHTA and CDR2 is FQGTGA.

CDR3 sequence: CASSIGQLGGYTF. This rearrangement joins TRBV19 to TRBJ1-2. This CDR3 spans 13 amino acids. CDR1 LNHDA and CDR2 SQIVND come from the germline V gene (reference sequence).

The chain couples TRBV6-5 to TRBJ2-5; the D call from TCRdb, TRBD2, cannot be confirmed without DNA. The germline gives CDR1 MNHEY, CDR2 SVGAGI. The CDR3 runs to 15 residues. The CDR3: CASAPGTSGTETQYF.

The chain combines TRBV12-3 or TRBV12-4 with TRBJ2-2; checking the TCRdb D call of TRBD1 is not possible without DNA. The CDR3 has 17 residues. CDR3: CASTSWYAGENTGELFF.

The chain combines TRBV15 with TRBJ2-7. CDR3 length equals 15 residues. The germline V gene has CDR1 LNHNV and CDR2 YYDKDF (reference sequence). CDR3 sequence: CATSRDRSSSYEQYF.

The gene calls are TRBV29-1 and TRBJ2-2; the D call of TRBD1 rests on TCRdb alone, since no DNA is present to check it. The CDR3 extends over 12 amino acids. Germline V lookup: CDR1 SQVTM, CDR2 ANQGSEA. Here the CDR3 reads CSAPTGAGELFF.

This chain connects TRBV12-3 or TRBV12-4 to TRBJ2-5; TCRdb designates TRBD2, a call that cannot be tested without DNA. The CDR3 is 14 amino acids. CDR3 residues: CASSLLAGGETQYF.

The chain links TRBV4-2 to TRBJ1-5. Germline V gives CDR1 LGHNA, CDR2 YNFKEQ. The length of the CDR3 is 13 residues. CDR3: CASSLPEGQPQHF.